This T cell receptor (beta chain) was captured by sequencing in a study of blood T cell repertoires in COVID-19. Across the study: Spain, Italy and the United States supplied samples that represented acute and convalescent COVID-19. PBMCs, B-cell-depleted T cells, or T cells provided the cDNA or gDNA that made up the material.

In the original workflow: Reference gene primer amplification in the assay estimated nucleated cell counts. Produced via immunoSEQ multiplex PCR; TCRdb's table is partial and in-frame only. V and J calls and clone size come straight from that table; D and trimming were deduced from the DNA. The data show 300,000 to 350,000 clones, around 89% seen once. Those enrolled in Seattle joined during active infection and were followed longitudinally afterward. Germline V CDR1 and CDR2: SGHAT, FQNNGV. The CDR3 totals 12 residues. V was clipped by 5 bases and J by 2 bases, with 6 bases between them. What was sequenced was peripheral blood. The chain has TRBV11-2 and TRBJ2-5; no clear D. The origin of this receptor is a middle-aged woman with COVID-19, enrolled during active disease. CDR3 amino acids: CASSDTQETQYF. The CDR3 bases are TGTGCCAGCAGCGATACACAAGAGACCCAGTACTTC. Variable domain in full (rest from reference TRBV11-2 and TRBJ2-5): EAGVAQSPRYKIIEKRQSVAFWCNPISGHATLYWYQQILGQGPKLLIQFQNNGVVDDSQLPKDRFSAERLKGVDSTLKIQPAKLEDSAVYLCASSDTQETQYFGPGTRLLVL.